These 8 T cell receptor beta chains came from one sample sequenced in a study of spatial heterogeneity in lung cancer. MiXCR, applied by TCRdb to the 5' RACE reads, yields one record per CDR3 protein. The sample contains 15,000 or so distinct CDR3 sequences, about 5% of which appear only once. The study's findings and limits: Intratumoral expanded alpha and beta TCR counts were found to track tumor mutation counts.

Time point specified: sample taken at primary tumor resection. No antigen has been assigned to these receptors. The sequences come from lung tumor tissue, collected at surgery. The receptors come from a male donor with early-stage non-small cell lung cancer.

This clonotype was observed at least ten times. This chain connects TRBV14 to TRBJ2-1; D is perhaps TRBD2 (5 bases). The CDR3 is 12 amino acids. Germline V gene sequence: CDR1 SGHDN, CDR2 FVKESK. The V end was cut by 3 bases, the J end by 9 bases, with 9 bases between. Written as DNA, the CDR3 is TGTGCCAGCAGCCATCTAGCTTCTGAGCAGTTCTTC. It yields the protein CASSHLASEQFF.

This clonotype was seen repeatedly, ten times or more. The CDR3 coding sequence is TGTGCCAGCAGCGTAGGGTCCAGTAGGGGACAGCCCCAGCATTTT. Amino acid sequence: CASSVGSSRGQPQHF. This sequence joins TRBV9 and TRBJ1-5; a weak D match, TRBD1 (5 bases). The V gene lost 0 bases and the J gene lost 7 bases, with 14 bases spanning the gap. Germline V gene data show CDR1 as SGDLS and CDR2 as YYNGEE. The CDR3 is made up of 15 amino acids.

This clonotype was picked up many times. The genes are TRBV5-1 and TRBJ2-5, with 8 bases aligning to TRBD1. CDR3 length: 15 amino acids. The trim removed 0 bases at V and 3 bases at J, leaving 4 bases unmatched. CDR1 SGHRS and CDR2 YFSETQ come from the germline V gene. The CDR3 bases are TGCGCCAGCAGCTTGGCCCCGGGACAGGAAGAGACCCAGTACTTC. Protein: CASSLAPGQEETQYF.

This clonotype was recorded many times. The chain combines TRBV6-5 with TRBJ1-6; 7 nucleotides match TRBD1. CDR1 and CDR2 (germline): MNHEY, SVGAGI. The CDR3 consists of 18 residues. Trimming removed 0 bases from V and 0 bases from J; junction bases left unmatched: 5. The CDR3 region has the DNA TGTGCCAGCAGTTACTCGTTTGACAGGGCCTCCTATAATTCACCCCTCCACTTT. It yields the protein CASSYSFDRASYNSPLHF.

This clonotype was picked up many times. V and J are TRBV20-1 and TRBJ2-3; D is possibly TRBD2 (5 bases). CDR3 length: 16 residues. Trimming shortened V by 0 bases and J by 8 bases, and 21 bases separated the two germline ends. The germline CDR1 and CDR2 sequences are DFQATT and SNEGSKA (reference sequence). DNA of the CDR3: TGCAGTGCTAGAGACCTCGCCCCGGGGTCTATTGGTACGCAGTATTTT. Translating it yields CSARDLAPGSIGTQYF.

At least ten counts were recorded for this clonotype. This chain links TRBV20-1 with TRBJ2-7, with TRBD2 matching over 12 bases. This CDR3 has 15 residues. From germline, CDR1 is DFQATT and CDR2 SNEGSKA (reference sequence). J was trimmed by 4 bases and V by 0 bases; bases with no gene match: 4. The CDR3 loop is CSARELAGGWYEQYF. The CDR3 nucleotides are TGCAGTGCTAGAGAACTAGCGGGGGGATGGTACGAGCAGTACTTC.

This clonotype rates as medium-sized. The chain employs TRBV13 and TRBJ2-1; weak D call: TRBD2 (6 bases). Trimming took 0 bases from V and 0 from J, leaving 9 bases between them. The CDR3 length is 16 residues. CDR1 is PRHDT, CDR2 FYEKMQ, per germline (reference sequence). The CDR3 region is CASSLGPGSSYNEQFF. The CDR3 nucleotides are TGTGCCAGCAGCTTAGGCCCCGGGAGCTCCTACAATGAGCAGTTCTTC.

This clonotype came up many times. V gene TRBV29-1 combines with J gene TRBJ2-3; D not resolved. CDR1 is SQVTM and CDR2 is ANQGSEA in the germline V gene. Trimming shortened V by 6 bases and J by 1 base, and 11 bases separated the two germline ends. The CDR3 runs 13 residues. The CDR3 DNA reads as TGCAGCGTAGAACCAGGTGGCACAGATACGCAGTATTTT. Its translation: CSVEPGGTDTQYF.